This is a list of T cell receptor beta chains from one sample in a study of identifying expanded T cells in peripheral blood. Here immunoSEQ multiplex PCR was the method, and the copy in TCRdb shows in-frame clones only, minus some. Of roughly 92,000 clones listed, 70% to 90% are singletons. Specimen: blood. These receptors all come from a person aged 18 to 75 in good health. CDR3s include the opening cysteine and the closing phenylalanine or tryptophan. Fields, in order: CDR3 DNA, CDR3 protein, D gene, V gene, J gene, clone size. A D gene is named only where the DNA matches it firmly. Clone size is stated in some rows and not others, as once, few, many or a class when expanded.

CDR3 DNA: TGTGCCAGCAGTGACAAGGAGGGGAGCCCTCTGGCTGAAGCTTTCTTT
CDR3 protein: CASSDKEGSPLAEAFF
D gene: .
V gene: TRBV6-4
J gene: TRBJ1-1
clone size: .

CDR3 DNA: TGTGCCAGCAGAAAAGAGGGACAGGGGTACACTGAAGCTTTCTTT
CDR3 protein: CASRKEGQGYTEAFF
D gene: TRBD1
V gene: TRBV7-9
J gene: TRBJ1-1
clone size: .

CDR3 DNA: TGTGCCACCCGTTTGCGTTTTAATTCACCCCTCCACTTT
CDR3 protein: CATRLRFNSPLHF
D gene: .
V gene: TRBV27
J gene: TRBJ1-6
clone size: .

CDR3 DNA: TGCGCCAGCAGCTTGTGGGCAGGGAGGGGGAATGAGCAGTTCTTC
CDR3 protein: CASSLWAGRGNEQFF
D gene: .
V gene: TRBV5-1
J gene: TRBJ2-1
clone size: .

CDR3 DNA: TGTGCCAGCAGCTTAGTATATTGGGGAAGCACAGATACGCAGTATTTT
CDR3 protein: CASSLVYWGSTDTQYF
D gene: .
V gene: TRBV7-2
J gene: TRBJ2-3
clone size: .

CDR3 DNA: TGTGCCAGCAGCTCCATGTCTAGCGGAGATAACCAAGAGACCCAGTACTTC
CDR3 protein: CASSSMSSGDNQETQYF
D gene: TRBD2
V gene: TRBV7-9
J gene: TRBJ2-5
clone size: .

CDR3 DNA: TGTGCCAGCAGTCCCATGGGACGGAACTATGGCTACACCTTC
CDR3 protein: CASSPMGRNYGYTF
D gene: .
V gene: TRBV27
J gene: TRBJ1-2
clone size: .

CDR3 DNA: TGTGCCAGCAGCCGGGACGGAGCGACGTATGGCTACACCTTC
CDR3 protein: CASSRDGATYGYTF
D gene: .
V gene: TRBV6-5
J gene: TRBJ1-2
clone size: .

CDR3 DNA: TGTGCCAGCAGCTTAGGACAGGGCCAGTACTCCTATAATTCACCCCTCCACTTT
CDR3 protein: CASSLGQGQYSYNSPLHF
D gene: TRBD1
V gene: TRBV7-9
J gene: TRBJ1-6
clone size: few

CDR3 DNA: TGTGCCAGCAGCCCAGAATATAGTAATGAAAAACTGTTTTTT
CDR3 protein: CASSPEYSNEKLFF
D gene: .
V gene: TRBV7-9
J gene: TRBJ1-4
clone size: many

CDR3 DNA: TGTGCCAGCAGTTACTTACAGGGAGGGACTGAAGCTTTCTTT
CDR3 protein: CASSYLQGGTEAFF
D gene: .
V gene: TRBV6-5
J gene: TRBJ1-1
clone size: .

CDR3 DNA: TGCGCCAGCAGCCAGCCCGGGACTCTTAGTACTCGTACGCAGTATTTT
CDR3 protein: CASSQPGTLSTRTQYF
D gene: .
V gene: TRBV4-1
J gene: TRBJ2-3
clone size: .

CDR3 DNA: TGTGCCAGCAGCTTAGCGCTGGAGACCCAGTACTTC
CDR3 protein: CASSLALETQYF
D gene: .
V gene: TRBV7-2
J gene: TRBJ2-5
clone size: once

CDR3 DNA: TGCGCCAGCAGCCTAGGGACCTTGCGGAATTCACCCCTCCACTTT
CDR3 protein: CASSLGTLRNSPLHF
D gene: .
V gene: TRBV4-3
J gene: TRBJ1-6
clone size: .

CDR3 DNA: TGTGCCAGCTCGGGGATATATCAGCCCCAGCATTTT
CDR3 protein: CASSGIYQPQHF
D gene: .
V gene: TRBV2
J gene: TRBJ1-5
clone size: .

CDR3 DNA: TGCGCCAGCAGCCCGGGACAGAACTATGGCTACACCTTC
CDR3 protein: CASSPGQNYGYTF
D gene: TRBD1
V gene: TRBV5-1
J gene: TRBJ1-2
clone size: .

CDR3 DNA: TGTGCCAGCAGCGGGACAGGGGGCACAGATACGCAGTATTTT
CDR3 protein: CASSGTGGTDTQYF
D gene: TRBD1
V gene: TRBV6-4
J gene: TRBJ2-3
clone size: medium-sized

CDR3 DNA: TGTGCCAGCAGTTACTTTAGCGGGACCCAAGAGACCCAGTACTTC
CDR3 protein: CASSYFSGTQETQYF
D gene: TRBD2
V gene: TRBV6-6
J gene: TRBJ2-5
clone size: .

CDR3 DNA: TGTGCCAGCTCACCATACAGGGATGAAAAACTGTTTTTT
CDR3 protein: CASSPYRDEKLFF
D gene: .
V gene: TRBV18
J gene: TRBJ1-4
clone size: .

CDR3 DNA: TGTGCCAGCAGCGCGTTAGAGACCCAGTACTTC
CDR3 protein: CASSALETQYF
D gene: .
V gene: TRBV6-6
J gene: TRBJ2-5
clone size: .

CDR3 DNA: TGTGCCAGCTCACCACTCAGGGGTGGCTACACCTTC
CDR3 protein: CASSPLRGGYTF
D gene: .
V gene: TRBV18
J gene: TRBJ1-2
clone size: few

CDR3 DNA: TGTGCCAGCAGTGACTCTTTCGGGGAGCTGTTTTTT
CDR3 protein: CASSDSFGELFF
D gene: .
V gene: TRBV6-4
J gene: TRBJ2-2
clone size: once

CDR3 DNA: TGTGCCAGTATCATTAGCGGGGTGAACACCGGGGAGCTGTTTTTT
CDR3 protein: CASIISGVNTGELFF
D gene: TRBD2
V gene: TRBV19
J gene: TRBJ2-2
clone size: .

CDR3 DNA: TGTGCCAGCAGAAGAGCAGGGGGCGGCACCGGGGAGCTGTTTTTT
CDR3 protein: CASRRAGGGTGELFF
D gene: TRBD1
V gene: TRBV27
J gene: TRBJ2-2
clone size: .

CDR3 DNA: TGTGCCAGCAGCCCTCGACAGGGAACTGGAAACACCATATATTTT
CDR3 protein: CASSPRQGTGNTIYF
D gene: TRBD1
V gene: TRBV6-6
J gene: TRBJ1-3
clone size: .

CDR3 DNA: TGCGCCAGCAGCCAGGACACAGGGGACGAAAAACTGTTTTTT
CDR3 protein: CASSQDTGDEKLFF
D gene: TRBD1
V gene: TRBV5-5
J gene: TRBJ1-4
clone size: .

CDR3 DNA: TGTGCCAGCAGCCAAGATTCTAGCGTATACGTCGAGCAGTACTTC
CDR3 protein: CASSQDSSVYVEQYF
D gene: .
V gene: TRBV4-2
J gene: TRBJ2-7
clone size: .

CDR3 DNA: TGTGCCAGCAGCGTAGGGCAAGTCGGGACGCAAGAGACCCAGTACTTC
CDR3 protein: CASSVGQVGTQETQYF
D gene: .
V gene: TRBV9
J gene: TRBJ2-5
clone size: .

CDR3 DNA: TGTGCCAGCAGCAACTACCAGGGGTACTATAATTCACCCCTCCACTTT
CDR3 protein: CASSNYQGYYNSPLHF
D gene: .
V gene: TRBV21-1
J gene: TRBJ1-6
clone size: .

CDR3 DNA: TGCGCCAGCAGCCACCCGAACCCCGGGACAGGGGAATTGCCCTACGAGCAGTACTTC
CDR3 protein: CASSHPNPGTGELPYEQYF
D gene: TRBD1
V gene: TRBV5-1
J gene: TRBJ2-7
clone size: .

CDR3 DNA: TGTGCCAGCATGGCCCTGGAGGAGACCCAGTACTTC
CDR3 protein: CASMALEETQYF
D gene: .
V gene: TRBV2
J gene: TRBJ2-5
clone size: .

CDR3 DNA: TGTGCCAGCAGTGAAGCGCTTCCGTTGATGCGGGAAGCCTCTTTT
CDR3 protein: CASSEALPLMREASF
D gene: .
V gene: TRBV6-1
J gene: TRBJ1-3
clone size: .

CDR3 DNA: TGTGCCAGCAGCCAGTACGGGACAGCGGGTCCCTACGAGCAGTACTTC
CDR3 protein: CASSQYGTAGPYEQYF
D gene: .
V gene: TRBV7-2
J gene: TRBJ2-7
clone size: once

CDR3 DNA: TGTGCCAGCACTCTAGCGGGGGCCCAAGAGACCCAGTACTTC
CDR3 protein: CASTLAGAQETQYF
D gene: TRBD2
V gene: TRBV2
J gene: TRBJ2-5
clone size: .

CDR3 DNA: TGTGCCAGCAGCTTTGGAGCGGCAAGAGATGACCAGTACTTC
CDR3 protein: CASSFGAARDDQYF
D gene: .
V gene: TRBV7-9
J gene: TRBJ2-5
clone size: .

CDR3 DNA: TGTGCCAGCATTAATAGCATGAACACTGAAGCTTTCTTT
CDR3 protein: CASINSMNTEAFF
D gene: .
V gene: TRBV28
J gene: TRBJ1-1
clone size: .

CDR3 DNA: TGTGCCAGCAGCGTAGGAGGGCTCACCGGGGAGCTGTTTTTT
CDR3 protein: CASSVGGLTGELFF
D gene: .
V gene: TRBV9
J gene: TRBJ2-2
clone size: .

CDR3 DNA: TGTGCCAGCAGCCCGCCGGTTGGGTTCCTCAGCTCCTACAATGAGCAGTTCTTC
CDR3 protein: CASSPPVGFLSSYNEQFF
D gene: .
V gene: TRBV7-9
J gene: TRBJ2-1
clone size: .

CDR3 DNA: TGTGCCAGCAGTTACGGGGATAGCGGGGGGGAGACCCAGTACTTC
CDR3 protein: CASSYGDSGGETQYF
D gene: TRBD2
V gene: TRBV6-5
J gene: TRBJ2-5
clone size: .

CDR3 DNA: TGTGCCAGCGGAAGGGACACAACAAACATGAGACATGAAAAACTGTTTTTT
CDR3 protein: CASGRDTTNMRHEKLFF
D gene: .
V gene: TRBV27
J gene: TRBJ1-4
clone size: .

CDR3 DNA: TGTGCCACCGCTATTGGACAGGGGGACACTGAAGCTTTCTTT
CDR3 protein: CATAIGQGDTEAFF
D gene: TRBD1
V gene: TRBV19
J gene: TRBJ1-1
clone size: .

CDR3 DNA: TGTGCCAGCAGTCGCCTGGGACAGGGGAACCAAGAGACCCAGTACTTC
CDR3 protein: CASSRLGQGNQETQYF
D gene: TRBD1
V gene: TRBV11-2
J gene: TRBJ2-5
clone size: .

CDR3 DNA: TGTGCCAGCAGTTACCCACAGGGGGCCCAAGAGACCCAGTACTTC
CDR3 protein: CASSYPQGAQETQYF
D gene: TRBD1
V gene: TRBV6-5
J gene: TRBJ2-5
clone size: .

CDR3 DNA: TGCGCCAGCAGCGGATCGGGGAATCCAGATACGCAGTATTTT
CDR3 protein: CASSGSGNPDTQYF
D gene: .
V gene: TRBV5-1
J gene: TRBJ2-3
clone size: .

CDR3 DNA: TGTGCCAGCAGTTTGAGACAGGGACGGGGCAATCAGCCCCAGCATTTT
CDR3 protein: CASSLRQGRGNQPQHF
D gene: TRBD1
V gene: TRBV6-5
J gene: TRBJ1-5
clone size: .

CDR3 DNA: TGTGCCAGCAGCGTAGTTCCAGCCACCCAAGTAATGGCCGGGGAGCTGTTTTTT
CDR3 protein: CASSVVPATQVMAGELFF
D gene: .
V gene: TRBV9
J gene: TRBJ2-2
clone size: .

CDR3 DNA: TGTGCCAGCAGTGATTGGAACAGGGGCTCCTATGGCTACACCTTC
CDR3 protein: CASSDWNRGSYGYTF
D gene: TRBD1
V gene: TRBV25-1
J gene: TRBJ1-2
clone size: few

CDR3 DNA: TGCGCCAGCAGCCAAATGTTGGGTGGCTACACCTTC
CDR3 protein: CASSQMLGGYTF
D gene: .
V gene: TRBV4-1
J gene: TRBJ1-2
clone size: .

CDR3 DNA: TGTGCCAGCAGTTTATCCGGGACAGGGGGATATGGCTACACCTTC
CDR3 protein: CASSLSGTGGYGYTF
D gene: TRBD1
V gene: TRBV28
J gene: TRBJ1-2
clone size: .

CDR3 DNA: TGTGCCAGCAGTGTTCATAGCGGGGGGCCCCAAGAGACCCAGTACTTC
CDR3 protein: CASSVHSGGPQETQYF
D gene: TRBD2
V gene: TRBV28
J gene: TRBJ2-5
clone size: .

CDR3 DNA: TGTGCCAGCAGCCAAGAAAATGAGCAGTTCTTC
CDR3 protein: CASSQENEQFF
D gene: .
V gene: TRBV4-2
J gene: TRBJ2-1
clone size: .

CDR3 DNA: TGTGCCAGCAGCTGGGTTAGCGGGGGCCTATACACAGATACGCAGTATTTT
CDR3 protein: CASSWVSGGLYTDTQYF
D gene: TRBD2
V gene: TRBV5-4
J gene: TRBJ2-3
clone size: .

CDR3 DNA: TGTGCCATCAAGTCGGGCAGGGACTCCTACGAGCAGTACTTC
CDR3 protein: CAIKSGRDSYEQYF
D gene: .
V gene: TRBV10-3
J gene: TRBJ2-7
clone size: medium-sized

CDR3 DNA: TGTGCCAGCTCACCAGCACGGGGACAACAAGAGACCCAGTACTTC
CDR3 protein: CASSPARGQQETQYF
D gene: .
V gene: TRBV18
J gene: TRBJ2-5
clone size: once

CDR3 DNA: TGTGCCAGCAGTGCATGGGGGGCAGATACGCAGTATTTT
CDR3 protein: CASSAWGADTQYF
D gene: .
V gene: TRBV2
J gene: TRBJ2-3
clone size: .

CDR3 DNA: TGTGCCAGTCGAGGACAGGGGGCTGGTTTGGATCAGCCCCAGCATTTT
CDR3 protein: CASRGQGAGLDQPQHF
D gene: TRBD1
V gene: TRBV19
J gene: TRBJ1-5
clone size: .

CDR3 DNA: TGTGCCAGCACCGGACTAGAGTACGAGCAGTACTTC
CDR3 protein: CASTGLEYEQYF
D gene: TRBD2
V gene: TRBV6-5
J gene: TRBJ2-7
clone size: .

CDR3 DNA: TGTGCCAGCAGTGGTACAGGGGATGGCTACACCTTC
CDR3 protein: CASSGTGDGYTF
D gene: TRBD1
V gene: TRBV2
J gene: TRBJ1-2
clone size: .

CDR3 DNA: TGTGCCAGTAACACAGCCACATCCTATAATTCACCCCTCCACTTT
CDR3 protein: CASNTATSYNSPLHF
D gene: .
V gene: TRBV19
J gene: TRBJ1-6
clone size: once

CDR3 DNA: TGCGCCAGCAGCTTGGCCTCAGGACGTAGGAGCTCCTACGAGCAGTACTTC
CDR3 protein: CASSLASGRRSSYEQYF
D gene: .
V gene: TRBV5-1
J gene: TRBJ2-7
clone size: .